Shown below are 13 T cell receptor beta chains from a single sample sequenced in a study of cytomegalovirus exposure and HLA in healthy donors. It was with 60 Vbeta and 13 Jbeta primers that the PCR ran. TCRdb's table, derived via immunoSEQ multiplex PCR, lists solely in-frame clones and lacks some. The data hold roughly 99,000 clones, with 79% observed a single time. The sample was PBMCs. These receptor sequences come from a woman aged 35 to 49 in good health and CMV-seronegative.

Of note for this clone: Germline is not matched at one junction end, which may reflect a read error. The gene calls are TRBV19 and TRBJ1-6; no firm D call. This CDR3 comprises 15 residues. The germline V gene has CDR1 LNHDA and CDR2 SQIVND (reference sequence). The CDR3 nucleotides read TGTGCCAGTAGTATAGACGGACTTATCAATTCACCCCCCCACTTT. Its translation: CASSIDGLINSPPHF.

This chain joins TRBV27 and TRBJ1-2; 10 nucleotides line up with TRBD1. Germline V gene lookup returns CDR1 MNHEY and CDR2 SMNVEV (reference sequence). This CDR3 contains 16 residues. The J segment lost 3 bases and the V segment lost 2 bases, leaving 6 bases of the junction unmatched. CDR3 coding DNA: TGTGCCAGCAGTTTAAATCTTGGGACAGGGGACTATGGCTACACCTTC. Its protein product is CASSLNLGTGDYGYTF.

V is TRBV7-6 and J is TRBJ1-6; possible D gene TRBD1, 6 bases. The CDR3 length is 15 residues. V was cut by 5 bases and J by 8 bases, with 16 bases left in between. Germline-derived CDR1 and CDR2 are SGHVS and FNYEAQ. CDR3 residues: CASSPGTKSHSPLHF. In DNA form, the CDR3 reads TGTGCCAGCAGCCCCGGGACAAAGAGTCATTCACCCCTCCACTTT. The full variable domain, with the rest looked up from reference TRBV7-6 and TRBJ1-6, is GAGVSQSPRYKVTKRGQDVALRCDPISGHVSLYWYRQALGQGPEFLTYFNYEAQQDKSGLPNDRFSAERPEGSISTLTIQRTEQRDSAMYRCASSPGTKSHSPLHFGNGTRLTVT.

The chain carries TRBV19 and TRBJ1-5, with TRBD1 identical over 7 bases. Germline CDR1 and CDR2: LNHDA and SQIVND (reference sequence). The junction had 4 bases not matched to a gene; V was cut back by 7 bases and J by 7 bases. The CDR3 spans 12 residues. For the CDR3, the DNA is TGTGCCAGTACCAAGGGGGCACAGCCCCAGCATTTT. Translating gives CASTKGAQPQHF.

The V and J genes are TRBV5-4 and TRBJ2-3; 8 bases match TRBD1. Trimming took 4 bases from V and 3 from J; bases not matched to a gene: 7. The CDR3 loop spans 15 amino acids. The V gene's germline CDR1 is SGHNT and CDR2 YYREEE (reference sequence). The DNA for the CDR3 is TGTGCCAGCAGCCAGGACAGGGAGAAAACAGATACGCAGTATTTT. Protein product: CASSQDREKTDTQYF.

This chain connects TRBV9 to TRBJ2-1; D gene uncertain. The ends were cut back, 0 bases at V and 4 bases at J, with 8 bases in the middle. This CDR3 has 14 residues. CDR1 SGDLS and CDR2 YYNGEE come from the germline V gene. The CDR3 protein is CASSVERGYNEQFF. DNA of the CDR3: TGTGCCAGCAGCGTAGAGCGAGGATACAATGAGCAGTTCTTC.

The chain's CDR3 is CASSAGGGYEQYF. DNA of the CDR3: TGTGCCAGCAGTGCAGGGGGCGGCTACGAGCAGTACTTC. The rearrangement uses TRBV6-1 and TRBJ2-7, with 8 positions matching TRBD1. Germline V gene lookup returns CDR1 MNHNS and CDR2 SASEGT. The V and J ends lost 4 bases and 3 bases, in that order; junction bases with no gene match: 2. The CDR3 is made up of 13 amino acids.

V gene TRBV18 combines with J gene TRBJ1-6, with 7 bases matching TRBD1. The CDR3 runs 18 residues. J gave up 0 bases and V 4 bases, and 9 bases lay outside the gene matches. In germline, CDR1 is KGHSH, CDR2 LQKENI. CDR3 residues: CASSLSTGISSYNSPLHF. The CDR3 DNA reads as TGTGCCAGCTCACTCTCGACAGGGATTAGCTCCTATAATTCACCCCTCCACTTT.

The chain carries TRBV6-5 and TRBJ1-1, with 7 bases aligning to TRBD1. CDR3 length: 14 amino acids. J was trimmed by 4 bases and V by 8 bases; bases with no gene match: 10. Germline CDR1 and CDR2: MNHEY and SVGAGI. The CDR3 region has the DNA TGTGCCAGCCATTACACAGCAGGGGGCACTGAAGCTTTCTTT. Amino acids: CASHYTAGGTEAFF.

The chain links TRBV19 to TRBJ2-7; D may be TRBD2 (6 bases). Deletions cut 7 bases from V and 5 bases from J, with 15 bases between. CDR3 length equals 13 residues. The germline CDR1 and CDR2 sequences are LNHDA and SQIVND (reference sequence). The CDR3 nucleotides are TGTGCCAGTACTCAGCGGGCTGGGGACGAGCAGTACTTC. Amino acid sequence: CASTQRAGDEQYF.

Concerning this clone itself: The junction departs from the called germline gene at one end, perhaps through a read error. This chain uses TRBV5-1 with TRBJ1-6, with D tentatively TRBD1 (6 bases). The CDR3 runs to 13 residues. CDR1 is SGHRS and CDR2 is YFSETQ in the germline V gene. The CDR3 DNA sequence: TGCGCCAGCGGGACAAACGAGAATTCACCCCTCAACTTT. The encoded protein is CASGTNENSPLNF.

The J gene is TRBJ2-3, the V gene TRBV5-1, with D perhaps TRBD2 (6 bases). Trimming pared 3 bases from V and 2 bases from J, leaving 13 bases between. The CDR3 extends over 15 amino acids. Looked up from germline, CDR1 is SGHRS and CDR2 is YFSETQ. This CDR3 is CASSSWGLPTDTQYF. In nucleotides, the CDR3 is TGCGCCAGCAGCTCGTGGGGACTCCCCACAGATACGCAGTATTTT.

The chain has TRBV10-3 and TRBJ1-1, with 12 bases matching TRBD1. The CDR3 is 17 amino acids. V was clipped by 3 bases and J by 1 base; unmatched bases: 6. Per germline, CDR1 ENHRY and CDR2 SYGVKD. The CDR3 DNA reads as TGTGCCATCAGTGACGGTACGGGACAGGGGGCGAACACTGAAGCTTTCTTT. As protein: CAISDGTGQGANTEAFF.